The 5 T cell receptor beta chains below come from one sample, sequenced in a study of blood T cell repertoires in COVID-19. The data were produced by immunoSEQ multiplex PCR, yet TCRdb's version contains in-frame clones alone and is incomplete. The data contain tens of thousands of clones, around 87% of them singletons. The sample consisted of peripheral blood. These TCRs come from a woman over 75 with active or convalescent COVID-19.

The CDR3 nucleotides read TGTGCTAGTGGTTTGGGGGCCTACGGGACAAACTCTGGGGCCAACGTCCTGACTTTC. Amino acid sequence: CASGLGAYGTNSGANVLTF. The rearrangement links TRBV12-5 to TRBJ2-6; possible D gene TRBD1, 6 bases. The CDR3 consists of 19 residues. V was shortened by 1 base and J by 0 bases, with 16 bases between the two germline ends. Germline CDR1 is LGHNT and CDR2 is FRNRAP. The variable domain in full, with the rest retrieved from reference TRBV12-5 and TRBJ2-6, is DARVTQTPRHKVTEMGQEVTMRCQPILGHNTVFWYRQTMMQGLELLAYFRNRAPLDDSGMPKDRFSAEMPDATLATLKIQPSEPRDSAVYFCASGLGAYGTNSGANVLTFGAGSRLTVL.

This chain links TRBV5-6 with TRBJ2-5; 12 nucleotides line up with TRBD2. V lost 4 bases to trimming and J lost 5 bases; unmatched junction nucleotides: 6. This CDR3 has 15 amino acids. Per germline, CDR1 SGHDT and CDR2 YYEEEE. For the CDR3, the DNA is TGTGCCAGCAGCCGCGGACTAGCGGGGTGGGAGACCCAGTACTTC. Translated, it gives CASSRGLAGWETQYF.

The chain couples TRBV19 to TRBJ1-5; weak D call: TRBD1 (6 bases). V was pared by 9 bases and J by 5 bases, with 17 bases between. In germline, CDR1 is LNHDA, CDR2 SQIVND (reference sequence). The CDR3 sequence is 14 residues long. The CDR3 loop is CASSGVGGHQPQHF. CDR3 bases: TGTGCCAGCTCGGGTGTCGGGGGGCATCAGCCCCAGCATTTT.

The CDR3 DNA follows: TGTGCCAGCGCCGGGACAGGTCAAGATACGCAGTATTTT. Its translation: CASAGTGQDTQYF. The rearrangement links TRBV19 to TRBJ2-3; 8 bases map to TRBD1. The CDR3 contains 13 residues. CDR1 and CDR2 (germline): LNHDA, SQIVND (reference sequence). The ends lost 9 bases at V and 5 bases at J; junction bases unmatched: 7.

This rearrangement joins TRBV6-4 to TRBJ2-2, with 12 bases fitting TRBD2. J gave up 4 bases and V 7 bases, and 4 bases lay outside the gene matches. CDR3 length: 15 amino acids. Per the germline V gene, CDR1 is MRHNA and CDR2 is SNTAGT. In DNA form, the CDR3 reads TGTGCCAGCACGACTAGCGGGGGCGGCACCGGGGAGCTGTTTTTT. Translating gives CASTTSGGGTGELFF.